The entry that follows covers one T cell receptor beta chain sequence. The antigen is unknown. Trimming at V came to 5 bases and at J to 7 bases, leaving 5 bases not matched to a gene. The CDR3 length is 13 residues. The germline V gene has CDR1 SGHTA and CDR2 FQGNSA. This specimen comes from a study of beta chain features in type 1 diabetes. Study observations and caveats: Type 1 diabetes patients showed a moderate but significant shortening of TCRB CDR3s in all four CD4+ subsets.

Since all of the isolated RNA was reverse transcribed, expressed TCRB transcripts were what got sequenced. The table came from immunoSEQ multiplex PCR; TCRdb's copy has only in-frame clones and leaves some out. The repertoire consists of around 180,000 clones, with 7% to 9% occurring once and the leading ten covering 0.5%. V and J are TRBV7-2 and TRBJ1-2, with TRBD1 matching 9 bases. The sequencing sample was made of central memory CD4+ T cells from blood. The receptor was derived from a man between 18 and 35 years old with type 1 diabetes. CDR3 in amino acids: CASSGNRGLGYTF. The CDR3 DNA reads as TGTGCCAGCAGCGGAAACAGGGGGCTTGGCTACACCTTC.